This T cell receptor (beta chain) was captured by sequencing in a study of blood T cell repertoires in COVID-19. Across the study: From T cells, B-cell-depleted T cells, or PBMCs came the material, which was cDNA or gDNA.

Germline values: CDR1 MNHEY, CDR2 SVGAGI. The CDR3 consists of 13 residues. Trimming stripped 2 bases from V and 5 bases from J, with 9 bases between. This clone was seen only a few times. How the authors handled the data: Estimation of nucleated cell counts was performed using reference gene primer amplification. Sequencing used immunoSEQ multiplex PCR; TCRdb keeps in-frame clones, though not all of them. V, J and clone size are those of that table, while D and trimming were read from the DNA. The sample yields 120,000 or so clones, roughly 82% seen once. This chain joins TRBV6-5 and TRBJ1-2; the D is unclear. The sample taken for sequencing was peripheral blood. The TCR sequence derives from a human donor in a cohort sampled during active COVID-19. The CDR3 loop reads CASSYGSAYGYTF. CDR3 DNA sequence: TGTGCCAGCAGTTACGGTTCAGCGTATGGCTACACCTTC.